This T cell receptor (beta chain) was retrieved from a study of a mutant IDH1 vaccine in newly diagnosed glioma. Documented time point: week 5, during vaccination. Doses of 300 ug of mutant IDH1 20-mer peptide were given with topical imiquimod. Turning to this clone: The target antigen is unknown.

Sequencing was performed with immunoSEQ multiplex PCR; in TCRdb, only in-frame clones are kept and a portion is missing. The sample contains around 32,000 clones, around 90% of which appear only once. The CDR3 loop spans 16 amino acids. The germline CDR1 and CDR2 sequences are MNHNY and SVGAGI (reference sequence). Trimming took off 0 bases at V and 2 bases at J, with 13 bases between the two ends. The clonotype was recovered from a woman in her thirties or forties with glioma. Some clones in this sample may be carry-over from other donors' samples. The chain combines TRBV6-6 with TRBJ1-2; maybe TRBD1 (5 bases). The sequencing used peripheral blood mononuclear cells (PBMCs), collected from a glioma patient whose treatment included an IDH1 peptide vaccine. CDR3 DNA: TGTGCCAGCAGTTACTCGAGGGACCTTCTCAACTATGGCTACACCTTC. Translating it yields CASSYSRDLLNYGYTF.